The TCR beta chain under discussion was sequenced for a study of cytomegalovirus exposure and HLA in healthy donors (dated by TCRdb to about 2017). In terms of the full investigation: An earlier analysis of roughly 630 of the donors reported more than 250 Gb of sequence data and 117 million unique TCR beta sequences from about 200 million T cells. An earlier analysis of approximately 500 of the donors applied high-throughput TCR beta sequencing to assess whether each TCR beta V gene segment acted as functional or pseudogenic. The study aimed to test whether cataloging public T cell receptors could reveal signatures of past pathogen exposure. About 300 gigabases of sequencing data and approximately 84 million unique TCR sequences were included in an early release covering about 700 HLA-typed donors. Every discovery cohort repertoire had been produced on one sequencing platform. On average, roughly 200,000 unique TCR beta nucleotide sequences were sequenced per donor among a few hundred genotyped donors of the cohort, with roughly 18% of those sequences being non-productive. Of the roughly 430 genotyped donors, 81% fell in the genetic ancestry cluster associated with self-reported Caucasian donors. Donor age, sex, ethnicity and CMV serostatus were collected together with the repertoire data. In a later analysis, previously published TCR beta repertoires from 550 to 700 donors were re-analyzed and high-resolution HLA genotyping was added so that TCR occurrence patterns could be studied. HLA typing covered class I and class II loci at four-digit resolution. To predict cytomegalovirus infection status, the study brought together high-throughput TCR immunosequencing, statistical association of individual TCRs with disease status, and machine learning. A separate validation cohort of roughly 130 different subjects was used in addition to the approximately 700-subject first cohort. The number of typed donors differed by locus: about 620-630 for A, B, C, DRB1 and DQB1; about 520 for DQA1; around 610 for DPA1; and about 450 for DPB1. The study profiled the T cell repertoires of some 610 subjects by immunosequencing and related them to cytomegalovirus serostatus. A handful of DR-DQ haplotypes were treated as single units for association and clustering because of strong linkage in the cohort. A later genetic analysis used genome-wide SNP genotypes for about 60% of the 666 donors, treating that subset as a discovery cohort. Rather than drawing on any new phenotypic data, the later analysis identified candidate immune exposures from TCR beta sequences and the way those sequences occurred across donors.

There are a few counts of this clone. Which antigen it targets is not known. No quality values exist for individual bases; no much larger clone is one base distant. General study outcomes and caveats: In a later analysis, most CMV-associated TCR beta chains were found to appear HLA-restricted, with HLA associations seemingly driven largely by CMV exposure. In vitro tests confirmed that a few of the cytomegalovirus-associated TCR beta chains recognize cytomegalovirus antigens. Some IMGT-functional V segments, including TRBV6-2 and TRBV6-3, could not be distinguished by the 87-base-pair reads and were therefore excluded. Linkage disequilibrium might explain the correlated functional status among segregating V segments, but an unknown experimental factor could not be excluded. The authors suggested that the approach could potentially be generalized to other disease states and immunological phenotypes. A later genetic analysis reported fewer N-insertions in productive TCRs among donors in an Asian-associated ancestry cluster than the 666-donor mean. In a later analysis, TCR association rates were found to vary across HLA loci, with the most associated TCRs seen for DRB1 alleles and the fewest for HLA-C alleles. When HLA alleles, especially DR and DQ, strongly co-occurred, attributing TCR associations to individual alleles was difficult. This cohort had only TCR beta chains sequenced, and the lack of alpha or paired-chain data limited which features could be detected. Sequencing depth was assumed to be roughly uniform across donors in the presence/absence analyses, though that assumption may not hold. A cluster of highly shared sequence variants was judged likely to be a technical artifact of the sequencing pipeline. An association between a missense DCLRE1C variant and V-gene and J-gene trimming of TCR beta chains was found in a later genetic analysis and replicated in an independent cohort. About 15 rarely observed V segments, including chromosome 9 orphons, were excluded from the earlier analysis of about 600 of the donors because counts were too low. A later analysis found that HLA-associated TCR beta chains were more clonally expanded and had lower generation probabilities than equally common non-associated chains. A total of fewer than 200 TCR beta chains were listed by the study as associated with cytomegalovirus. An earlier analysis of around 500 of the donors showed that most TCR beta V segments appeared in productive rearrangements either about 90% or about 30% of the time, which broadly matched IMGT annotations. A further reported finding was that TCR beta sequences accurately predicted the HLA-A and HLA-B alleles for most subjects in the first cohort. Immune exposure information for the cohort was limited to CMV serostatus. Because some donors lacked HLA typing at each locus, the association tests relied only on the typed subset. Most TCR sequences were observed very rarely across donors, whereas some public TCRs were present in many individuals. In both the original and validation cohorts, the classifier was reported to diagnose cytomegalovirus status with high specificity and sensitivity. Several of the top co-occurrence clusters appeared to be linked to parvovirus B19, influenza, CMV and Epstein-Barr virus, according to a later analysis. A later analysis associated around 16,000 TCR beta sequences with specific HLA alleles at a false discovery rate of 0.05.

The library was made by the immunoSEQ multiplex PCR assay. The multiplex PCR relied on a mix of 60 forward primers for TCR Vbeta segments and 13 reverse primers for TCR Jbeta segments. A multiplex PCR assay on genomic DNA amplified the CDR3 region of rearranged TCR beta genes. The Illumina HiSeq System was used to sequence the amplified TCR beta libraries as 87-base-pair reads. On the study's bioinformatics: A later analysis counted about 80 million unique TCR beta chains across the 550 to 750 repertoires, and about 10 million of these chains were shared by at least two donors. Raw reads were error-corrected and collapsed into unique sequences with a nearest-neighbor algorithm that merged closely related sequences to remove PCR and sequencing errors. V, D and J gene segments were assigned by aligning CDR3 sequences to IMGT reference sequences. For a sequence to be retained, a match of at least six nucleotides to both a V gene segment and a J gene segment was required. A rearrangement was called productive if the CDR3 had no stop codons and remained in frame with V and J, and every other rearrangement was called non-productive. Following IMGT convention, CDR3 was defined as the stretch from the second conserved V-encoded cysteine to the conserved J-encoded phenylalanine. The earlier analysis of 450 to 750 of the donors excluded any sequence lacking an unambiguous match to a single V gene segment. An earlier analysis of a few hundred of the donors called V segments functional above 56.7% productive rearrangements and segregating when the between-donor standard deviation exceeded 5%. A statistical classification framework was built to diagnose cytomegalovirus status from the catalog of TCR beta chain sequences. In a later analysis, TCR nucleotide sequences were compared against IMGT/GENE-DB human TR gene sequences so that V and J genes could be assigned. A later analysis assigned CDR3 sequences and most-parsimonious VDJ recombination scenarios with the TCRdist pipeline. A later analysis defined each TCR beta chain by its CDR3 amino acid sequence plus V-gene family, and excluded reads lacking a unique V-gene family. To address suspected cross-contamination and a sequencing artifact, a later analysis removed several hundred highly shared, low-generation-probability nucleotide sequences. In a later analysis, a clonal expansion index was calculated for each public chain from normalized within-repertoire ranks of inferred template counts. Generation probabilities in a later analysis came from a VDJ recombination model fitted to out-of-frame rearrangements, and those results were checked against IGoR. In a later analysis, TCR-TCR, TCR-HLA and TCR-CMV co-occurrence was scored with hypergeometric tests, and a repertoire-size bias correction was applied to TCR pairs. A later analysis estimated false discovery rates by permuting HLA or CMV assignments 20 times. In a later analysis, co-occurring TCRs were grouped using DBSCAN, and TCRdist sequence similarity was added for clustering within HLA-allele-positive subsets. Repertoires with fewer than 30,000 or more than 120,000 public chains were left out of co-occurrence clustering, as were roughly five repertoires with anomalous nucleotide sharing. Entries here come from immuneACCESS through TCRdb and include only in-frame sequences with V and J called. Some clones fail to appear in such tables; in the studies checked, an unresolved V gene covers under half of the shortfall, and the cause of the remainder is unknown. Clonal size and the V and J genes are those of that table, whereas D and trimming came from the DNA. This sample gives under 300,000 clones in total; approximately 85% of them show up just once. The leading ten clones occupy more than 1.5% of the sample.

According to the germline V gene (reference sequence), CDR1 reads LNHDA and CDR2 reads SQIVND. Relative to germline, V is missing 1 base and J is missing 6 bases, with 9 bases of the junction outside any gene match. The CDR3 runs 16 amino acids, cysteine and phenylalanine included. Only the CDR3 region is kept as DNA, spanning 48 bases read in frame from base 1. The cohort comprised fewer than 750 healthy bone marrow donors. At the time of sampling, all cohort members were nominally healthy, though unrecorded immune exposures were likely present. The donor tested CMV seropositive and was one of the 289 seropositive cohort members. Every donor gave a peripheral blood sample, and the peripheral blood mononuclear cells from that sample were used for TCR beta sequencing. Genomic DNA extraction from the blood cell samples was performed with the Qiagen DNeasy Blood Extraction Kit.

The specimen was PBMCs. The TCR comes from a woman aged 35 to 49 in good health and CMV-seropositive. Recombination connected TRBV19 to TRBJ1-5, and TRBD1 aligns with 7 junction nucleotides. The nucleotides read TGTGCCAGTAGTATAGGGACAGGCGCGGTGGGTCAGCCCCAGCATTTT. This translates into CASSIGTGAVGQPQHF.